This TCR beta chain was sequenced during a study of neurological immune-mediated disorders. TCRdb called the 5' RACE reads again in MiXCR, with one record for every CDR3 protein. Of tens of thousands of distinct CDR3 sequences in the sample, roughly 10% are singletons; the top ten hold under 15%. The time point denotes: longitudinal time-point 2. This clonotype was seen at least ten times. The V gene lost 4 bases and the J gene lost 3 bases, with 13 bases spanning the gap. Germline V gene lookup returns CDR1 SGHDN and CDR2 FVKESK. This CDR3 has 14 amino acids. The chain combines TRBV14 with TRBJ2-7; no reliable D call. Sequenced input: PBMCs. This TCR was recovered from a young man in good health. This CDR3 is CASSRVARVYEQYF. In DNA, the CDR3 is TGTGCCAGCAGCCGGGTTGCTAGAGTCTACGAGCAGTACTTC.